Given below is one T cell receptor beta chain in context. There is no known antigen for this receptor. No per-base quality is available; no much larger clone lies one base away. The trial excluded patients who had a history of autoimmune disease or who were on systemic immunosuppression. In every dose cohort, peripheral blood was drawn for TCR sequencing at baseline, cycle 4 day 1, and cycle 7 day 1. The samples were taken from a phase I, first-in-human, multicenter, open-label dose-escalation trial of ivuxolimab. Adults with locally advanced or metastatic head and neck squamous cell, hepatocellular, melanoma or renal cell carcinoma were enrolled in the trial. Before TCR sequencing, CD4+ T cells and CD8+ T cells were sorted from peripheral blood as separate populations. Genomic DNA was extracted from sorted cells for sequencing of the TCRbeta CDR3 region. The immunoSEQ Assay was used to sequence the TCRbeta CDR3 regions. This immuneACCESS table, as held by TCRdb, lists in-frame sequences with V and J called but not all clones. Of the missing ones, under half trace to an unresolved V gene in checked studies; the others have no known cause. Here the sample has about 83,000 clones; about 80% occur a single time. 1.5% to 2% of the sample is in the top ten clones.

The data belong to a study of OX40 agonist ivuxolimab in advanced cancers. About the full investigation: The costimulatory receptor OX40 (CD134) was targeted by ivuxolimab, a fully human IgG2 agonistic monoclonal antibody. Intravenous ivuxolimab was administered to patients every 2 weeks at six dose levels: 0.01, 0.1, 0.3, 1.5, 3 and 10 mg/kg. Of the approximately 50 dose-escalation patients, hepatocellular carcinoma was present in 19, melanoma in around 15, renal cell carcinoma in 9 and head and neck cancer in 9. The dose-escalation cohort was roughly 87% male with a mean age of roughly 60 years, ranging from roughly 23 to 90. Patients were allowed to have had prior anti-PD-1, anti-PD-L1 or anti-CTLA-4 therapy, and around 37% of the dose-escalation patients had previously received checkpoint inhibitors. Partial responses occurred in three dose-escalation patients, of whom one had hepatocellular carcinoma and two had cutaneous melanoma. The point of sequencing TCRbeta in the periphery was to test whether ivuxolimab changed TCR sequence diversity and drove clonal T-cell expansion. The monotherapy dose-escalation portion (N = 52 patients) of the phase I ivuxolimab trial is reported in the paper. Results the study describes overall, beyond this receptor: After ivuxolimab, more expanded clones were found on average in CD8+ T cells than in CD4+ T cells. Antigen specificity was not determined for the clonally expanded peripheral T cells. At doses from 0.1 to 3.0 mg/kg, clonal expansion was seen in both CD4+ and CD8+ blood T cells between baseline and week 6. Low levels of normalized T-cell clonal expansion were also shown by some nonresponding patients. In the 0.1-3.0 mg/kg groups, partial responders were among the patients with the lowest normalized peripheral clonal expansion, particularly in CD8+ T cells.

V and J are truncated by 3 bases and 0 bases respectively, leaving an intervening sequence of 11 bases. From the cysteine up to the phenylalanine, the CDR3 has a length of 15 residues. The entry retains the CDR3 DNA only, 45 bases that are in frame from base 1. CDR1 and CDR2 were assigned from the germline V gene as SGHAT and FQNNGV. The sequence was collected from an adult with an advanced solid tumor such as melanoma, head and neck, liver or kidney cancer. Recombination linked TRBV11-2 to TRBJ1-2; too little of a D gene remains to name it. Material: CD4+ or CD8+ T cells sorted from blood, obtained in a trial of the OX40 agonist ivuxolimab. DNA sequence: TGTGCCAGCAGCTTCAGCTTCGGCTCTAACTATGGCTACACCTTC. This is translated as CASSFSFGSNYGYTF.